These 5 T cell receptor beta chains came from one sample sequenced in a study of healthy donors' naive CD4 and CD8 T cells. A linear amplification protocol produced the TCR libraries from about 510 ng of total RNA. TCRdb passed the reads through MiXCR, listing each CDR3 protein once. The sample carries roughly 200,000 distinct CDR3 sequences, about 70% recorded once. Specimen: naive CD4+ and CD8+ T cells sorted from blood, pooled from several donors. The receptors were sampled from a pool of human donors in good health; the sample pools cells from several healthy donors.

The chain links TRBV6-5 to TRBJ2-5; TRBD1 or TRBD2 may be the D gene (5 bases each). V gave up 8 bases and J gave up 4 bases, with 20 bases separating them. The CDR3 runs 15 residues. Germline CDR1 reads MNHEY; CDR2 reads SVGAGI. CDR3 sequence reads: CASRPGRNVRETQYF. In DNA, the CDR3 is TGTGCCAGCCGACCGGGACGGAACGTGAGAGAGACCCAGTACTTC.

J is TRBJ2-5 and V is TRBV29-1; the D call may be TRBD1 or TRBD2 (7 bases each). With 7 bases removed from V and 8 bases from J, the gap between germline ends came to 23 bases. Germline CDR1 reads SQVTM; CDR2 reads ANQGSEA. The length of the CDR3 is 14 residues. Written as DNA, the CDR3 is TGCAGCGCGACCCGGGACAGAGGACTAGGAACCCAGTACTTC. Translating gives CSATRDRGLGTQYF.

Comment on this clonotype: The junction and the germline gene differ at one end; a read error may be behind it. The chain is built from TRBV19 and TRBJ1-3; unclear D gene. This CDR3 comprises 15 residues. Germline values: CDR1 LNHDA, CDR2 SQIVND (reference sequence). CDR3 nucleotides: TGTGCCAGTACCTCATCCGGGTTGTCAGGAAACACCGTATATTTT. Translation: CASTSSGLSGNTVYF.

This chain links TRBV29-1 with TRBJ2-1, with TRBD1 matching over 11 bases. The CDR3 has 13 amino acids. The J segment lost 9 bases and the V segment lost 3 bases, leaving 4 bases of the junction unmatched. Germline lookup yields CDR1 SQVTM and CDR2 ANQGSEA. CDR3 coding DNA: TGCAGCGTTGACGGGACAGGGGGTTTTGAGCAGTTCTTC. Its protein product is CSVDGTGGFEQFF.

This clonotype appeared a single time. DNA for the CDR3: TGTGCCAGCAAGCGGGGGGGCGTCGCAGATACGCAGTATTTT. This sequence encodes CASKRGGVADTQYF. The chain employs TRBV6-5 and TRBJ2-3; 10 bases match TRBD2. The V and J ends lost 7 bases and 4 bases, in that order; junction bases with no gene match: 5. This CDR3 is 14 amino acids long. Germline V gene lookup returns CDR1 MNHEY and CDR2 SVGAGI.